This T cell receptor (beta chain) originates from a study of shared clonotypes between healthy human individuals. The CDR3 has 19 amino acids. V dropped 1 base and J dropped 3 bases, with 25 bases sitting between them. CDR1 is SEHNR, CDR2 FQNEAQ, per germline (reference sequence). Only one count was recorded for this clone. Libraries were prepared by immunoSEQ multiplex PCR; TCRdb keeps only in-frame clonotypes and omits some of them. The sample yields a few million clones, around nine tenths seen once. This sequence joins TRBV7-9 and TRBJ2-7, with D tentatively TRBD1 or TRBD2 (5 bases each). The specimen sequenced was naive CD4+ T cells sorted from blood. This sample's subset: CD45RA+ positively selected. This clonotype was sampled from a man younger than 35 in good health. Here the CDR3 reads CASSLVTGPGKLFIYEQYF. The CDR3 region has the DNA TGTGCCAGCAGCTTAGTTACGGGGCCCGGGAAATTATTTATCTACGAGCAGTACTTC.